These 25 T cell receptor beta chains were sequenced from one sample in a study of T cell changes during pregnancy in multiple sclerosis. Generated by immunoSEQ multiplex PCR, the TCRdb table keeps only in-frame clones and is missing some. The repertoire holds 85,000 to 90,000 clones, with approximately 93% as singletons. The sequencing used peripheral blood, collected after pregnancy. The receptors stem from a female donor in good health, enrolled as a control in a pregnancy study.

The J gene is TRBJ1-2, the V gene TRBV2; weak D call: TRBD1 (5 bases). The CDR3 runs 14 residues. CDR1 and CDR2 from the germline V gene are SNHLY and FYNNEI. Trimming removed 4 bases from V and 7 bases from J, with 16 bases in between. Written as DNA, the CDR3 is TGTGCCAGCAGTGTTCGGCCGGGGGTGTCTGGCTACACCTTC. Its protein product is CASSVRPGVSGYTF.

This clone showed up just once. The chain carries TRBV5-8 and TRBJ1-5; weak D call: TRBD1 (5 bases). Trimming cost V 4 bases and J 0 bases, with 11 bases left between them. Germline V gene sequence: CDR1 SGHTS, CDR2 YDEGEE. This CDR3 spans 15 amino acids. The CDR3 region has the DNA TGTGCCAGCAGCCCGCAGGGTTATAGCAATCAGCCCCAGCATTTT. Protein sequence: CASSPQGYSNQPQHF. Full variable domain (outside the CDR3, taken from reference TRBV5-8 and TRBJ1-5): EAGVTQSPTHLIKTRGQQATLRCSPISGHTSVYWYQQALGLGLQFLLWYDEGEERNRGNFPPRFSGRQFPNYSSELNVNALELEDSALYLCASSPQGYSNQPQHFGDGTRLSIL.

The rearrangement uses TRBV30 and TRBJ1-5; 7 bases are shared with TRBD1. The V segment lost 2 bases and the J segment 4 bases; nucleotides outside the gene matches: 8. Per the germline V gene, CDR1 is GTSNPN and CDR2 is SVGIG (reference sequence). This CDR3 contains 15 residues. CDR3 residues: CAWSSQTGINQPQHF. The CDR3, as DNA: TGTGCCTGGAGTAGCCAGACAGGGATAAATCAGCCCCAGCATTTT.

The rearrangement joins TRBV7-9 to TRBJ2-5; 12 nucleotides align to TRBD2. Germline CDR1 is SEHNR and CDR2 is FQNEAQ (reference sequence). The trim removed 5 bases at V and 5 bases at J, leaving 6 bases unmatched. The CDR3 contains 15 residues. The CDR3 reads CASSPPSGRAETQYF. In DNA form, the CDR3 reads TGTGCCAGCAGCCCACCTAGCGGGAGGGCCGAGACCCAGTACTTC.

The J gene is TRBJ1-3, the V gene TRBV5-4, with a tentative D call TRBD1 (5 bases). CDR1 is SGHNT, CDR2 YYREEE, per germline (reference sequence). V lost 0 bases and J 0 bases, leaving 7 bases between the germline ends. CDR3 length: 15 residues. The CDR3 sequence is CASSLDRSSGNTIYF. The CDR3 coding sequence is TGTGCCAGCAGCTTGGACAGGTCCTCTGGAAACACCATATATTTT. The variable domain in full, completed from reference TRBV5-4 and TRBJ1-3, reads ETGVTQSPTHLIKTRGQQVTLRCSSQSGHNTVSWYQQALGQGPQFIFQYYREEENGRGNFPPRFSGLQFPNYSSELNVNALELDDSALYLCASSLDRSSGNTIYFGEGSWLTVV.

This clone was seen a few times. J is TRBJ2-3 and V is TRBV27; 9 nucleotides agree with TRBD1. Germline CDR1 MNHEY, CDR2 SMNVEV (reference sequence). V was pared by 7 bases and J by 3 bases, with 14 bases of the junction left unmatched. The CDR3 has 17 residues. In nucleotides, the CDR3 is TGTGCCAGCATTCCTTACTATGGGACAGGGCGAACAGATACGCAGTATTTT. This encodes CASIPYYGTGRTDTQYF.

This sequence joins TRBV28 and TRBJ1-1, with D hard to call. Trimming shortened V by 4 bases and J by 11 bases, and 17 bases separated the two germline ends. The CDR3 length is 13 residues. CDR1 MDHEN and CDR2 SYDVKM come from the germline V gene. CDR3 loop: CASSSPTFPGAFF. In DNA form, the CDR3 reads TGTGCCAGCAGTTCACCGACCTTTCCGGGGGCTTTCTTT.

The chain joins TRBV4-1 to TRBJ1-5, with a tentative D call TRBD1 (6 bases). The CDR3 covers 15 residues. The germline V gene encodes CDR1 MGHRA and CDR2 YSYEKL. Trimming took off 5 bases at V and 2 bases at J, with 13 bases between the two ends. The CDR3 DNA reads TGCGCCAGCAGCTCCTGGGCAGGGGGCAATCAGCCCCAGCATTTT. It specifies CASSSWAGGNQPQHF.

Only one count was recorded for this clone. The V and J genes are TRBV29-1 and TRBJ2-3; weak D call: TRBD2 (5 bases). The V end lost 6 bases, the J end lost 6 bases, and 16 bases lay between the germline ends. Per the germline V gene, CDR1 is SQVTM and CDR2 is ANQGSEA. The CDR3 is 13 residues long. CDR3 protein: CSVRPGIDDTQYF. The CDR3 DNA reads TGCAGCGTGAGGCCCGGGATTGATGATACGCAGTATTTT.

This chain links TRBV28 with TRBJ1-2, with TRBD1 matching 8 bases. V shed 4 bases, J shed 14 bases, and the junction held 9 bases outside the gene matches. The CDR3 loop spans 12 amino acids. Germline V CDR1 and CDR2: MDHEN, SYDVKM. CDR3 in amino acids: CASSSRGRAQTF. CDR3 DNA: TGTGCCAGCAGTTCCAGGGGGCGAGCTCAGACCTTC.

The genes are TRBV7-9 and TRBJ1-5; TRBD1 is a possible D gene (6 bases). V was shortened by 5 bases and J by 5 bases, with 13 bases between the two germline ends. Germline CDR1 SEHNR, CDR2 FQNEAQ (reference sequence). The CDR3 totals 14 residues. CDR3 sequence reads: CASSPPGQYQPQHF. CDR3 DNA sequence: TGTGCCAGCAGCCCGCCCGGACAGTATCAGCCCCAGCATTTT.

This chain links TRBV6-7 with TRBJ2-1; D is perhaps TRBD2 (6 bases). TRBV6-7 is placed among ORFs of uncertain function. Trimming cost V 6 bases and J 4 bases, with 22 bases left between them. The CDR3 extends over 17 amino acids. The CDR3 sequence: CASSPTRQRTKYNEQFF. DNA of the CDR3: TGTGCCAGCAGCCCTACTCGGCAAAGGACTAAATACAATGAGCAGTTCTTC.

The J gene is TRBJ2-3, the V gene TRBV7-2; the D gene is possibly TRBD2 (6 bases). The CDR3 loop spans 15 amino acids. Germline V lookup: CDR1 SGHTA, CDR2 FQGNSA. Trimming took off 1 base at V and 1 base at J, with 9 bases between the two ends. This chain's CDR3 is CASSLDGSGTDTQYF. Here the CDR3 DNA reads TGTGCCAGCAGCTTAGACGGGAGTGGCACAGATACGCAGTATTTT.

The V and J genes are TRBV7-9 and TRBJ2-5; D perhaps matches TRBD1 (5 bases). Germline V CDR1 and CDR2: SEHNR, FQNEAQ (reference sequence). V was pared by 4 bases and J by 3 bases, with 12 bases between. The CDR3 loop spans 14 amino acids. DNA for the CDR3: TGTGCCAGCAGCTCCTTTCTACAGGAAGAGACCCAGTACTTC. Encoded protein: CASSSFLQEETQYF.

The chain uses TRBV5-1 and TRBJ2-7; D gene unclear. Looked up from germline, CDR1 is SGHRS and CDR2 is YFSETQ. V dropped 0 bases and J dropped 5 bases, with 9 bases sitting between them. CDR3 length: 13 amino acids. CDR3 DNA: TGCGCCAGCAGCTTGGAGGTAGAGGACGAGCAGTACTTC. As protein: CASSLEVEDEQYF.

This chain connects TRBV13 to TRBJ2-7; TRBD1 is a possible D gene (5 bases). The CDR3 loop spans 15 amino acids. Germline V CDR1 and CDR2: PRHDT, FYEKMQ (reference sequence). V lost 5 bases and J lost 3, with 17 bases in between. CDR3 sequence (DNA): TGTGCCAGCAGCCGACAAGGGGTGAGCTTCTACGAGCAGTACTTC. This translates into CASSRQGVSFYEQYF.

The chain is built from TRBV29-1 and TRBJ2-7; 9 bases fit TRBD1. Trimming cost V 8 bases and J 4 bases; bases outside gene matches: 12. Looked up from germline, CDR1 is SQVTM and CDR2 is ANQGSEA. The CDR3 loop spans 14 amino acids. CDR3 in amino acids: CSFTTGGMEYEQYF. The CDR3 DNA follows: TGCAGCTTCACAACAGGGGGCATGGAGTACGAGCAGTACTTC.

This sequence joins TRBV28 and TRBJ2-7; TRBD2 aligns across 9 bases. The junction had 3 bases not matched to a gene; V was cut back by 2 bases and J by 4 bases. Germline loops: CDR1 MDHEN, CDR2 SYDVKM. This CDR3 has 14 amino acids. The CDR3 nucleotides are TGTGCCAGCAGTTTAATCCTAGCGGGGTACGAGCAGTACTTC. It translates to CASSLILAGYEQYF.

The chain is built from TRBV5-1 and TRBJ2-3; D perhaps matches TRBD2 (5 bases). CDR1 and CDR2 (germline): SGHRS, YFSETQ. V lost 0 bases to trimming and J lost 5 bases, with 13 bases between them. The CDR3 spans 15 residues. This CDR3 is CASSLGGLAGDTQYF. The CDR3 region has the DNA TGCGCCAGCAGCTTGGGAGGCCTCGCGGGAGATACGCAGTATTTT.

This clone has just one count. The chain uses TRBV27 and TRBJ2-2, with TRBD2 identical over 11 bases. Losses at the gene ends were 2 bases for V and 6 bases for J; bases not matched to a gene: 8. The CDR3 loop spans 17 amino acids. Germline V gene data show CDR1 as MNHEY and CDR2 as SMNVEV (reference sequence). The CDR3 DNA reads TGTGCCAGCAGTTTAGCCCATGGTAGCGGGAGGGCCGGGGAGCTGTTTTTT. Translated: CASSLAHGSGRAGELFF.

This chain connects TRBV7-2 to TRBJ2-7, with a possible D match to TRBD1 (5 bases). There are 15 residues in the CDR3. Germline CDR1 reads SGHTA; CDR2 reads FQGNSA. V lost 2 bases, J lost 3 bases, and 14 bases lay in between. Here the CDR3 reads CASSLPGWADYEQYF. CDR3 DNA: TGTGCCAGCAGCTTACCAGGGTGGGCGGACTACGAGCAGTACTTC.

The rearrangement uses TRBV15 and TRBJ1-4; D is unclear. The germline V gene has CDR1 LNHNV and CDR2 YYDKDF (reference sequence). V gave up 0 bases and J gave up 6 bases, with 14 bases separating them. There are 16 residues in the CDR3. The CDR3 nucleotides read TGTGCCACCAGCAGAGATCAGTGGGGAGGGCATGAAAAACTGTTTTTT. Encoded protein: CATSRDQWGGHEKLFF.

This CDR3 reads CAISEGGASRNEQFF. CDR3 bases: TGTGCCATCAGTGAGGGAGGGGCTAGTAGGAATGAGCAGTTCTTC. The chain carries TRBV10-3 and TRBJ2-1, with D perhaps TRBD2 (6 bases). Germline CDR1 and CDR2: ENHRY and SYGVKD. The CDR3 consists of 15 residues. With 2 bases removed from V and 7 bases from J, the gap between germline ends came to 15 bases.

This rearrangement joins TRBV29-1 to TRBJ2-3, with a weak D call TRBD2 (5 bases). The CDR3 covers 13 residues. The V and J ends lost 4 bases and 0 bases respectively, with 8 bases between them. Germline CDR1 is SQVTM and CDR2 is ANQGSEA. CDR3 nucleotides: TGCAGCGTTGTGGTAGCGAGCACAGATACGCAGTATTTT. It yields the protein CSVVVASTDTQYF.

The rearrangement links TRBV28 to TRBJ2-3; 8 nucleotides agree with TRBD2. V lost 6 bases to trimming and J lost 4 bases; unmatched junction nucleotides: 12. Germline CDR1 MDHEN, CDR2 SYDVKM. The CDR3 runs to 16 residues. Here the CDR3 reads CASSRPYGRGSDTQYF. The CDR3 region has the DNA TGTGCCAGCAGCCGCCCCTACGGGAGGGGATCAGATACGCAGTATTTT.